This passage covers 2 T cell receptor beta chains from one sample sequenced in a study of CD4 T cells in relation to SARS-CoV-2 and coronaviruses. Assay used: immunoSEQ multiplex PCR; TCRdb lists only in-frame clones, some missing. Here the sample spans around 54,000 clones, roughly 94% being singletons. Source material: naive CD4+ T cells from PBMCs. Specified subset: naive CD4+ T cells isolated by negative enrichment. The source of these receptors is an adult with COVID-19.

V and J are TRBV6-2 or TRBV6-3 and TRBJ2-2; no definite D call. V lost 4 bases, J lost 6 bases, and 3 bases lay in between. Germline V lookup: CDR1 MNHEY, CDR2 SVGEGT. The CDR3 extends over 11 amino acids. The CDR3, as DNA: TGTGCCAGCAGTTCGTCCGGGGAGCTGTTTTTT. It translates to CASSSSGELFF.

V is TRBV27 and J is TRBJ1-1; no firm D call. The germline V gene encodes CDR1 MNHEY and CDR2 SMNVEV (reference sequence). The V end was cut by 0 bases, the J end by 8 bases, with 10 bases between. This CDR3 region has 13 residues. The CDR3 DNA reads as TGTGCCAGCAGTTTATCAGGTGCCGCAGAAGCTTTCTTT. This sequence encodes CASSLSGAAEAFF.